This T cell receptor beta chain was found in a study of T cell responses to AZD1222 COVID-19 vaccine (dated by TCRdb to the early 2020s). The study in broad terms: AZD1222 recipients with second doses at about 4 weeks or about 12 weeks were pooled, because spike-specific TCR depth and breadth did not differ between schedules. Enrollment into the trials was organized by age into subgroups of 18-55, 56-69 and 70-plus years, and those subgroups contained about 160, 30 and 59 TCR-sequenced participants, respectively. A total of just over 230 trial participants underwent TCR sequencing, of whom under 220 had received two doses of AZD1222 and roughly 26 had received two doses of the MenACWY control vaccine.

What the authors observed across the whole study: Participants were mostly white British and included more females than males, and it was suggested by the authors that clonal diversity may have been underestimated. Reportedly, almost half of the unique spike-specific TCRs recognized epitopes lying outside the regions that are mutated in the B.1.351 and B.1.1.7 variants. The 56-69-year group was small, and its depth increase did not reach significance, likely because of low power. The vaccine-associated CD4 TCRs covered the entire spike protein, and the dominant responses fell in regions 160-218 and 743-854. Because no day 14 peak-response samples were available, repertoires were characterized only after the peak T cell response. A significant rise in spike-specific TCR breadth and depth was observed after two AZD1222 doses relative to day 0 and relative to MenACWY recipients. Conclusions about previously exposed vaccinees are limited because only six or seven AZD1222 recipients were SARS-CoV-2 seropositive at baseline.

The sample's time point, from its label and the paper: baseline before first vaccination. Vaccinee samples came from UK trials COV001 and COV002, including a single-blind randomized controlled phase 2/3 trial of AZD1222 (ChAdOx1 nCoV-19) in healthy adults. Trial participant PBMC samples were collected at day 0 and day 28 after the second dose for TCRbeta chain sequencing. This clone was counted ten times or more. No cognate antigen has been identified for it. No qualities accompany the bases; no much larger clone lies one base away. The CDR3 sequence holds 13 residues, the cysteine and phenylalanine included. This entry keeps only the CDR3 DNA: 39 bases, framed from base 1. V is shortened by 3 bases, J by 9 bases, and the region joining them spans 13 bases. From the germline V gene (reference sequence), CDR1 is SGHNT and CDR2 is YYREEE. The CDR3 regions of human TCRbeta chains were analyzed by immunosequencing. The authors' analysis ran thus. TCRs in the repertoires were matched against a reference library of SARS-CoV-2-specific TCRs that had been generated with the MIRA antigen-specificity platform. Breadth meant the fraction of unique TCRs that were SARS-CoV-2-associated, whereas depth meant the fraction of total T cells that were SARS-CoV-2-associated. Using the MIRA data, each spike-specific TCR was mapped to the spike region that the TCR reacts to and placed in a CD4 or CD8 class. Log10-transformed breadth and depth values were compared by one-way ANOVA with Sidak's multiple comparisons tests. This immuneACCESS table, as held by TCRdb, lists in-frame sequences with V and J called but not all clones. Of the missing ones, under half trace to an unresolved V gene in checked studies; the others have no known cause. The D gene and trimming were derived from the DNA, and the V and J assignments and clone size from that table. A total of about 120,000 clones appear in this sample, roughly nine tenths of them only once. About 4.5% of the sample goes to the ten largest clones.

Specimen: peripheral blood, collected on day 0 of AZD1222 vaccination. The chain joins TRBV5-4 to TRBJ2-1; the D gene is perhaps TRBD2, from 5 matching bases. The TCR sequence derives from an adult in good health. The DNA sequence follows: TGTGCCAGCAGCTCTAGTGAGGGTGTTGAGCAGTTCTTC. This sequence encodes CASSSSEGVEQFF.